This T cell receptor (beta chain) emerged from a study of yellow fever vaccine responses in identical twins. V was shortened by 4 bases and J by 3 bases, with 13 bases between the two germline ends. Germline assignment: CDR1 ENHRY and CDR2 SYGVKD. There are 14 residues in the CDR3. TCRdb fed the RT-PCR reads into MiXCR, producing one record per CDR3 protein. The table records 20,000 or so distinct CDR3 sequences, around 72% of them present only once. Study results and limitations: Reportedly, the response of twins' T cells to the vaccine seemed partly convergent, partly personalized.

As regards this clonotype: What it binds is not known.

This TCR derives from a woman younger than 30 who received the yellow fever vaccine. The sample was T cells from blood (PBMCs), unsorted or a sorted subset (not recorded which), taken before or after yellow fever vaccination (not recorded which). The chain is built from TRBV10-3 and TRBJ2-7, with a tentative D call TRBD1 (6 bases). CDR3 coding DNA: TGTGCCATCAGTGGGACAGCCAAGTTCTACGAGCAGTACTTC. This translates into CAISGTAKFYEQYF.